The rows below give T cell receptor beta chains drawn from one sample of a study of cytomegalovirus exposure and HLA in healthy donors. Sequenced by immunoSEQ multiplex PCR; TCRdb stores in-frame clones only, minus some. Of approximately 84,000 clones in the sample, more than 60% are singletons; the top ten hold over 2%. The specimen was PBMCs. These receptors originate from a man in his forties or fifties in good health and CMV-seronegative. Each CDR3 is given with its conserved first and last residue. Fields, in order: D gene, J gene, V gene, clone size, CDR3 length, CDR3 protein, CDR3 DNA. A D gene is named only where the DNA matches it firmly. Clone size is not always given. Where it is, it says once, few, many or a class for expanded clones.

TRBD2,TRBJ2-5,TRBV6-1,once,14,CASKAGGPQETQYF,TGTGCCAGCAAAGCGGGGGGCCCCCAAGAGACCCAGTACTTC
.,TRBJ2-7,TRBV9,.,15,CASSTQPNSRYEQYF,TGTGCCAGCAGCACTCAGCCGAACAGTAGGTACGAGCAGTACTTC
.,TRBJ2-3,TRBV30,.,15,CAWRSSGGPTDTQYF,TGTGCCTGGAGATCCTCGGGCGGGCCCACAGATACGCAGTATTTT
TRBD1,TRBJ2-3,TRBV19,.,17,CASSLPEGQGWADTQYF,TGTGCCAGTAGTCTCCCAGAGGGACAGGGTTGGGCAGATACGCAGTATTTT
.,TRBJ1-3,TRBV9,.,15,CASSPQGTSGNTIYF,TGTGCCAGCAGCCCGCAGGGGACCTCTGGAAACACCATATATTTT
.,TRBJ2-1,TRBV20-1,.,11,CSAALGNEQFF,TGCAGTGCCGCCCTAGGCAATGAGCAGTTCTTC
.,TRBJ2-7,TRBV7-2,.,13,CASSRRGALEQYF,TGTGCCAGCAGCCGCCGGGGGGCCCTAGAGCAGTACTTC
TRBD1,TRBJ1-1,TRBV6-1,few,13,CATSQGINTEAFF,TGTGCCACCTCACAGGGGATAAACACTGAAGCTTTCTTT
TRBD1,TRBJ1-4,TRBV2,.,14,CASRPGTVGEKLFF,TGTGCCAGCAGGCCCGGGACAGTTGGCGAAAAACTGTTTTTT
TRBD1,TRBJ1-1,TRBV10-2,.,13,CASSRQGNTEAFF,TGCGCCAGCAGTAGACAGGGGAACACTGAAGCTTTCTTT
.,TRBJ1-1,TRBV28,few,13,CASSLSRQIEAFF,TGTGCCAGCAGTTTATCCCGACAGATTGAAGCTTTCTTT
TRBD1,TRBJ1-4,TRBV18,.,16,CASSPRPGQGDEKLFF,TGTGCCAGCTCACCACGTCCAGGACAGGGAGATGAAAAACTGTTTTTT
.,TRBJ1-5,TRBV19,few,16,CASTLRGAGNRQPQHF,TGTGCCAGTACCTTACGTGGGGCAGGGAATCGTCAGCCCCAGCATTTT
TRBD2,TRBJ2-5,TRBV15,.,16,CASKWAGGPGQETQYF,TGTGCCTCGAAGTGGGCGGGGGGGCCTGGCCAGGAGACCCAGTACTTC
.,TRBJ1-1,TRBV7-3,.,16,CASSLTPPTVEFEAFF,TGTGCCAGCAGCTTAACGCCGCCGACAGTGGAATTTGAAGCTTTCTTT
.,TRBJ1-1,TRBV7-3,.,12,CASSLNRGKAFF,TGTGCCAGCAGCCTAAATAGGGGTAAAGCTTTCTTT
.,TRBJ2-6,TRBV9,once,17,CASSVVAGASGANVLTF,TGTGCCAGCAGCGTAGTCGCAGGCGCCTCTGGGGCCAACGTCCTGACTTTC
.,TRBJ1-5,TRBV6-1,once,14,CASRVQGGNQPQHF,TGTGCCAGCAGGGTACAGGGCGGGAATCAGCCCCAGCATTTT
.,TRBJ2-7,TRBV6-1,few,15,CASSTSIAGSYEQYF,TGTGCCAGCAGTACCTCGATTGCAGGGTCCTACGAGCAGTACTTC
.,TRBJ1-1,TRBV19,.,11,CASVRRFEAFF,TGTGCCAGTGTTCGGCGGTTTGAAGCTTTCTTT
TRBD2,TRBJ2-2,TRBV7-7,.,17,CASSPVGLAGLTGELFF,TGTGCTAGCAGCCCCGTAGGACTAGCGGGACTCACCGGGGAGCTGTTTTTT
TRBD1,TRBJ1-5,TRBV9,.,15,CASSAGQGKEQPQHF,TGTGCCAGCAGCGCGGGACAGGGGAAGGAACAGCCCCAGCATTTT
TRBD1,TRBJ1-3,TRBV7-9,few,17,CASSSHRGYGSGNTIYF,TGTGCCAGCAGCTCCCACAGGGGATATGGCTCTGGAAACACCATATATTTT
TRBD1,TRBJ1-2,TRBV7-9,.,15,CASSPRDRGLKGYTF,TGTGCCAGCAGCCCAAGGGACAGGGGGCTAAAAGGCTACACCTTC
TRBD1,TRBJ1-4,TRBV29-1,.,13,CSVVRDSDEKLFF,TGCAGCGTTGTGCGGGACAGTGATGAAAAACTGTTTTTT
.,TRBJ1-6,TRBV2,.,12,CASSPLGSPLHF,TGTGCCAGCAGTCCCCTCGGGTCACCCCTCCACTTT
.,TRBJ2-2,TRBV5-1,.,16,CASRAGASGNTGELFF,TGCGCCAGCAGAGCAGGGGCGTCAGGGAACACCGGGGAGCTGTTTTTT
.,TRBJ1-6,TRBV9,.,12,CASSLNNSPLHF,TGTGCCAGCAGCCTTAATAATTCACCCCTCCACTTT
.,TRBJ1-1,TRBV4-2,once,15,CASSQVHRADTEAFF,TGTGCCAGCAGCCAAGTCCACAGGGCGGATACTGAAGCTTTCTTT
.,TRBJ2-2,TRBV4-1,.,14,CASSQPRATGELFF,TGCGCCAGCAGCCAACCGAGGGCCACCGGGGAGCTGTTTTTT
.,TRBJ2-7,TRBV20-1,.,11,CSARLLYEQYF,TGCAGTGCAAGACTACTCTACGAGCAGTACTTC
.,TRBJ2-7,TRBV5-6,.,16,CASSIGGGALGYEQYF,TGTGCCAGCAGTATAGGTGGGGGGGCTCTAGGCTACGAGCAGTACTTC
TRBD2,TRBJ2-1,TRBV5-1,.,16,CASSPGTSGRVSEQFF,TGCGCCAGCAGCCCCGGGACTAGCGGGAGAGTCAGCGAGCAGTTCTTC
.,TRBJ1-4,TRBV28,.,15,CASSLYSGSVEKLFF,TGTGCCAGCAGTTTATATTCCGGGTCCGTTGAAAAACTGTTTTTT
.,TRBJ2-7,TRBV10-3,.,11,CATRGSGEQYF,TGTGCCACAAGGGGGTCGGGTGAGCAGTACTTC
.,TRBJ2-2,TRBV10-3,.,12,CAISASTGELFF,TGTGCCATCAGTGCGAGCACCGGGGAGCTGTTTTTT
.,TRBJ2-7,TRBV9,.,16,CASSVATGNTWYEQYF,TGTGCCAGCAGCGTAGCTACGGGTAATACATGGTACGAGCAGTACTTC
TRBD1,TRBJ1-1,TRBV7-9,.,18,CASINPWESGQGTTEAFF,TGTGCCAGCATCAATCCGTGGGAGTCGGGACAGGGGACCACTGAAGCTTTCTTT
TRBD1,TRBJ2-2,TRBV5-1,.,15,CASSSDRGNTGELFF,TGCGCCAGCAGCTCCGACAGGGGGAACACCGGGGAGCTGTTTTTT
.,TRBJ2-1,TRBV7-3,.,13,CASSLGTAHEQFF,TGTGCCAGCAGCTTAGGAACAGCTCATGAGCAGTTCTTC
.,TRBJ1-2,TRBV19,.,13,CASRSTNRDGYTF,TGTGCCAGCCGTTCTACCAACAGGGATGGCTACACCTTC
TRBD1,TRBJ2-7,TRBV7-9,.,15,CASSLAAGGLYEQYF,TGTGCCAGCAGCTTAGCGGCAGGGGGCCTGTACGAGCAGTACTTC
.,TRBJ1-2,TRBV30,few,11,CAWSSIYGYTF,TGTGCCTGGAGTTCAATCTATGGCTACACCTTC
.,TRBJ2-7,TRBV19,.,13,CASSMNRAVEQYF,TGTGCCAGTAGTATGAACAGGGCAGTAGAGCAGTACTTC
TRBD2,TRBJ2-1,TRBV7-6,.,17,CASSPLAGAGSGHEQFF,TGTGCCAGCAGCCCGTTAGCGGGGGCCGGCTCCGGCCATGAGCAGTTCTTC
.,TRBJ2-7,TRBV30,few,12,CAWSVSGYEQYF,TGTGCCTGGAGTGTATCAGGCTACGAGCAGTACTTC
TRBD1,TRBJ2-7,TRBV10-1,.,15,CASSEGGQGIDEQYF,TGCGCCAGCAGTGAGGGGGGACAGGGTATAGACGAGCAGTACTTC
.,TRBJ1-4,TRBV27,.,14,CASSLAGLGEKLFF,TGTGCCAGCAGTTTAGCAGGGCTTGGGGAAAAACTGTTTTTT
TRBD1,TRBJ2-7,TRBV4-1,.,16,CASSYFNRDRNYEQYF,TGCGCCAGCAGCTACTTTAACCGGGACAGAAACTACGAGCAGTACTTC
TRBD1,TRBJ1-1,TRBV27,once,15,CASSAGTGMNTEAFF,TGTGCCAGCAGTGCCGGGACAGGGATGAACACTGAAGCTTTCTTT
.,TRBJ1-5,TRBV7-9,.,13,CASSLRGNQPQHF,TGTGCCAGCAGCTTAAGAGGGAATCAGCCCCAGCATTTT
.,TRBJ1-1,TRBV6-5,.,14,CASSSRGLNTEAFF,TGTGCCAGCAGTTCCAGGGGATTGAACACTGAAGCTTTCTTT
TRBD2,TRBJ2-1,TRBV27,.,15,CASHRPGLARNEQFF,TGTGCCAGCCATAGACCGGGACTAGCACGGAATGAGCAGTTCTTC
.,TRBJ1-2,TRBV6-4,.,14,CASSDSGEGDGYTF,TGTGCCAGCAGTGACTCAGGAGAAGGGGATGGCTACACCTTC
.,TRBJ1-1,TRBV25-1,once,18,CASSERGPRGIRYTEAFF,TGTGCCAGCAGTGAACGCGGGCCTCGGGGGATTAGGTACACTGAAGCTTTCTTT
TRBD1,TRBJ2-7,TRBV5-6,few,17,CASSPTGTGKRGYEQYF,TGTGCCAGCAGCCCCACCGGGACAGGGAAAAGGGGCTACGAGCAGTACTTC
TRBD2,TRBJ2-7,TRBV7-2,once,15,CASSLSGGSSYEQYF,TGTGCCAGCAGCTTGAGCGGGGGGAGCTCCTACGAGCAGTACTTC
TRBD1,TRBJ2-2,TRBV9,.,15,CASSAGTGGTGELFF,TGTGCCAGCAGCGCAGGGACAGGGGGCACCGGGGAGCTGTTTTTT
TRBD2,TRBJ2-7,TRBV13,.,15,CASSFGAGAQDEQYF,TGTGCCAGCAGCTTTGGAGCGGGAGCTCAAGACGAGCAGTACTTC
TRBD1,TRBJ2-7,TRBV11-3,few,15,CASSPGQGFMGEQYF,TGTGCCAGCAGCCCGGGACAGGGGTTTATGGGCGAGCAGTACTTC